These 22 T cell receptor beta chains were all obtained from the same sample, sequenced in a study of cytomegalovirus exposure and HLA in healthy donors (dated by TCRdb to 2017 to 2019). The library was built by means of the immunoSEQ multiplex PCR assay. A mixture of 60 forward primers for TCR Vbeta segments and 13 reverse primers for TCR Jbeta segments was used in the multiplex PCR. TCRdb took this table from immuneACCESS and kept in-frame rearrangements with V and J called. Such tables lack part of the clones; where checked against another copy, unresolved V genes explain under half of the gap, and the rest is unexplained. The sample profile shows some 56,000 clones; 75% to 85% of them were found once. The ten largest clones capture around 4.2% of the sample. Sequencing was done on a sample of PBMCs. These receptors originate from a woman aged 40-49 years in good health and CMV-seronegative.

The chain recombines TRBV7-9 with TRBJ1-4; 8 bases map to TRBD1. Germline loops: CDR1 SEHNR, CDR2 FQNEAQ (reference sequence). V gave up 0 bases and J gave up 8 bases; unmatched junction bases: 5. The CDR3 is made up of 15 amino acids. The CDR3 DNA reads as TGTGCCAGCAGCTTAGCGGACAGGGTTAAGGAAAAACTGTTTTTT. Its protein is CASSLADRVKEKLFF.

CDR3 coding DNA: TGTGCCATCAGTGAAGTGGTTACCGGGACAGGGGCCTACGAGCAGTACTTC. Its translation is CAISEVVTGTGAYEQYF. The chain couples TRBV10-3 to TRBJ2-7; 10 bases agree with TRBD1. CDR1 and CDR2 from the germline V gene are ENHRY and SYGVKD. J gave up 2 bases and V 3 bases, and 10 bases lay outside the gene matches. The CDR3 contains 17 residues.

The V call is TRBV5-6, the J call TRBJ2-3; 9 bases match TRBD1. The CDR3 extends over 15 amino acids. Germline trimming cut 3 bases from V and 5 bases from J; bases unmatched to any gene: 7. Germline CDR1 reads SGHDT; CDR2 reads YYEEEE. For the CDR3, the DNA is TGTGCCAGCAGCTACAACAGGGGGCAGGGAGATACGCAGTATTTT. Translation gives CASSYNRGQGDTQYF.

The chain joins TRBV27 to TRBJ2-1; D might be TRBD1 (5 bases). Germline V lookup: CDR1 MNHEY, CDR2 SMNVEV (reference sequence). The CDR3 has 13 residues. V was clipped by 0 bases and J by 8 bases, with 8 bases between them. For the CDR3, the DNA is TGTGCCAGCAGTTTATCTTGGGGCGATGAGCAGTTCTTC. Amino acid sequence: CASSLSWGDEQFF.

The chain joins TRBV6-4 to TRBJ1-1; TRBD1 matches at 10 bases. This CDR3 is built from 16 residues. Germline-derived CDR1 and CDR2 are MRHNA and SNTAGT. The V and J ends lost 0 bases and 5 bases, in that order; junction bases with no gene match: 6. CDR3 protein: CASSDSRQGARTEAFF. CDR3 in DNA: TGTGCCAGCAGTGACTCCAGACAGGGGGCTAGGACTGAAGCTTTCTTT.

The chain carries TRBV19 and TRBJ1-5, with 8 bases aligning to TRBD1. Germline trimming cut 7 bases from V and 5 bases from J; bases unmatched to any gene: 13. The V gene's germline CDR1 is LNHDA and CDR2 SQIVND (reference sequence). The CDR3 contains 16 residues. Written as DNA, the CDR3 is TGTGCCAGTATCGCGTATGGGGGGACAGGTTATCAGCCCCAGCATTTT. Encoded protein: CASIAYGGTGYQPQHF.

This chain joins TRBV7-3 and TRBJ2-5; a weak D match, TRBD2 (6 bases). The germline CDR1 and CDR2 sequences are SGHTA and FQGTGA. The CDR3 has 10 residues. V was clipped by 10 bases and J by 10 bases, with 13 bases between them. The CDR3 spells CATTRGNQYF. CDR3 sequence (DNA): TGTGCCACCACCCGGGGGAACCAGTACTTC.

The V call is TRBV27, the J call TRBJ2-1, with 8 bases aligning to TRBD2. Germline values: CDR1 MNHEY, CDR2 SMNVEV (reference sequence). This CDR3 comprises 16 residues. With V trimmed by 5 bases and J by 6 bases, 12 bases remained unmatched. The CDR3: CASSARLASIGNEQFF. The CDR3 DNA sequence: TGTGCCAGCAGTGCCAGACTAGCGAGCATCGGCAATGAGCAGTTCTTC.

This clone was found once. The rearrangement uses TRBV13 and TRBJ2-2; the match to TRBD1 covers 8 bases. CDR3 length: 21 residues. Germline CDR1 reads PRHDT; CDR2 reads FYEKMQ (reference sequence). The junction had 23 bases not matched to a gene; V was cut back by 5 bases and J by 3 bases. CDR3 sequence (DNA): TGTGCCAGCAGCCCCTCAATCCTCGGACAGGGTCTCGAGGGGGACACCGGGGAGCTGTTTTTT. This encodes CASSPSILGQGLEGDTGELFF.

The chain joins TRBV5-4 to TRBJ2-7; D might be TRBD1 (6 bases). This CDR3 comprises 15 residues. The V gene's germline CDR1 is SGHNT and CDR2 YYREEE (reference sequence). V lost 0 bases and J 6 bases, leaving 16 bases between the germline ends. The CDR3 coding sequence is TGTGCCAGCAGCTTGGCCAGGGGCGAAACCCGCGAGCAGTACTTC. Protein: CASSLARGETREQYF.

The CDR3 nucleotides are TGTGCCAGCAGTCGCCACCCTCGGCGGGGCCTCTATGGCTACACCTTC. Translated, it gives CASSRHPRRGLYGYTF. The V and J genes are TRBV28 and TRBJ1-2; a possible D gene is TRBD1 (5 bases). Trimming pared 5 bases from V and 4 bases from J, leaving 20 bases between. This CDR3 spans 16 amino acids. Germline CDR1 and CDR2: MDHEN and SYDVKM.

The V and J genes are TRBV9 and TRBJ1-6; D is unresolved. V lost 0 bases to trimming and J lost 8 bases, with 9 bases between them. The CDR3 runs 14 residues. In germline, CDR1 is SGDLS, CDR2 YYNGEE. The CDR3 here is CASSVALFDSPLHF. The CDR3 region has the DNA TGTGCCAGCAGCGTAGCCCTCTTTGATTCACCCCTCCACTTT.

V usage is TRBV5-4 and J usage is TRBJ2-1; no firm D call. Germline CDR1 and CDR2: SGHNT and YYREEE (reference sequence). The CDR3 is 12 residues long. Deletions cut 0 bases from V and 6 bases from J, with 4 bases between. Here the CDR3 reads CASSLASNEQFF. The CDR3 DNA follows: TGTGCCAGCAGCTTGGCTAGCAATGAGCAGTTCTTC.

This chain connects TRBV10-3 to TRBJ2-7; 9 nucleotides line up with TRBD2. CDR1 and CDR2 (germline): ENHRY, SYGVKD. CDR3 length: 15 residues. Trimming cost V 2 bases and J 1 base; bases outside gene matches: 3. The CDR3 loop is CAISEAREGSYEQYF. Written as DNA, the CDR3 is TGTGCCATCAGTGAGGCGCGGGAGGGATCCTACGAGCAGTACTTC.

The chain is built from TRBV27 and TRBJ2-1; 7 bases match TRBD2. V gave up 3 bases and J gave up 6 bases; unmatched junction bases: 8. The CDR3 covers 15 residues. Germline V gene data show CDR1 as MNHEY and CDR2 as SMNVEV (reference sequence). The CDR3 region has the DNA TGTGCCAGCAGTTTTTTTCTTGCGGGAGTCAATGAGCAGTTCTTC. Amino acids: CASSFFLAGVNEQFF.

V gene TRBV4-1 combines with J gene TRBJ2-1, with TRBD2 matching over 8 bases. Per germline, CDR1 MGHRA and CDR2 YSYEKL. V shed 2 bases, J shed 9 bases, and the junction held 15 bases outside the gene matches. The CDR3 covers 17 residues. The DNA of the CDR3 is TGCGCCAGCAGCCAACAGGCTAGCGGGTCCTACTTTGCTGAGCAGTTCTTC. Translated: CASSQQASGSYFAEQFF.

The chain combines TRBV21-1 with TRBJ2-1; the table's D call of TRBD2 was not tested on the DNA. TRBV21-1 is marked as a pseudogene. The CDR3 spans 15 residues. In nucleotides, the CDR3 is TGTGCCAGCAGCAAAGTTGGGCGGGAGGTCAATGAGCAGTTCTTC. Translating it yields CASSKVGREVNEQFF.

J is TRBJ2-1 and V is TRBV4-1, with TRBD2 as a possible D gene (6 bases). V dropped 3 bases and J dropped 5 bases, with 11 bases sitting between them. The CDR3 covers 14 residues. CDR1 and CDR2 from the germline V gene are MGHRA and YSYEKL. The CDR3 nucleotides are TGCGCCAGCAGCCAGCCAACTAGCAACAATGAGCAGTTCTTC. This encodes CASSQPTSNNEQFF.

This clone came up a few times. The CDR3 sequence: CASSLLKDSQEPQHF. CDR3 coding DNA: TGTGCCAGCAGCCTATTAAAGGACAGTCAGGAGCCCCAGCATTTT. The V gene is TRBV25-1, the J gene TRBJ1-5; D is possibly TRBD1 (6 bases). The V end was cut by 6 bases, the J end by 8 bases, with 20 bases between. This CDR3 has 15 amino acids. CDR1 and CDR2 (germline): MGHDK, SYGVNS.

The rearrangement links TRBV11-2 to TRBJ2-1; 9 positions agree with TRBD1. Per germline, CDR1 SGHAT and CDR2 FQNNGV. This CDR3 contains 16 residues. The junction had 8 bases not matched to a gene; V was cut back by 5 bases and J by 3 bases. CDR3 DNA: TGTGCCAGCAGCCGGGACAGGGATAATATCTACAATGAGCAGTTCTTC. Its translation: CASSRDRDNIYNEQFF.

The CDR3 nucleotides read TGTGCCAGCAGTGAAGTTGACAAGAACACTGAAGCTTTCTTT. Protein: CASSEVDKNTEAFF. The gene calls are TRBV6-1 and TRBJ1-1, with unresolved D. The CDR3 covers 14 residues. Trimming stripped 1 base from V and 1 base from J, with 7 bases between. Germline V gives CDR1 MNHNS, CDR2 SASEGT.

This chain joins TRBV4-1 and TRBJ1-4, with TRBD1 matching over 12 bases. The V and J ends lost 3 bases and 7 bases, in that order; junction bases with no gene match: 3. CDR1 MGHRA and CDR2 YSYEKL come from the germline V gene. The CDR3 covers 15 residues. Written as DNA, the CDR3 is TGCGCCAGCAGCCAGCCGGGACAGGGGGCTGAAAAACTGTTTTTT. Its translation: CASSQPGQGAEKLFF.